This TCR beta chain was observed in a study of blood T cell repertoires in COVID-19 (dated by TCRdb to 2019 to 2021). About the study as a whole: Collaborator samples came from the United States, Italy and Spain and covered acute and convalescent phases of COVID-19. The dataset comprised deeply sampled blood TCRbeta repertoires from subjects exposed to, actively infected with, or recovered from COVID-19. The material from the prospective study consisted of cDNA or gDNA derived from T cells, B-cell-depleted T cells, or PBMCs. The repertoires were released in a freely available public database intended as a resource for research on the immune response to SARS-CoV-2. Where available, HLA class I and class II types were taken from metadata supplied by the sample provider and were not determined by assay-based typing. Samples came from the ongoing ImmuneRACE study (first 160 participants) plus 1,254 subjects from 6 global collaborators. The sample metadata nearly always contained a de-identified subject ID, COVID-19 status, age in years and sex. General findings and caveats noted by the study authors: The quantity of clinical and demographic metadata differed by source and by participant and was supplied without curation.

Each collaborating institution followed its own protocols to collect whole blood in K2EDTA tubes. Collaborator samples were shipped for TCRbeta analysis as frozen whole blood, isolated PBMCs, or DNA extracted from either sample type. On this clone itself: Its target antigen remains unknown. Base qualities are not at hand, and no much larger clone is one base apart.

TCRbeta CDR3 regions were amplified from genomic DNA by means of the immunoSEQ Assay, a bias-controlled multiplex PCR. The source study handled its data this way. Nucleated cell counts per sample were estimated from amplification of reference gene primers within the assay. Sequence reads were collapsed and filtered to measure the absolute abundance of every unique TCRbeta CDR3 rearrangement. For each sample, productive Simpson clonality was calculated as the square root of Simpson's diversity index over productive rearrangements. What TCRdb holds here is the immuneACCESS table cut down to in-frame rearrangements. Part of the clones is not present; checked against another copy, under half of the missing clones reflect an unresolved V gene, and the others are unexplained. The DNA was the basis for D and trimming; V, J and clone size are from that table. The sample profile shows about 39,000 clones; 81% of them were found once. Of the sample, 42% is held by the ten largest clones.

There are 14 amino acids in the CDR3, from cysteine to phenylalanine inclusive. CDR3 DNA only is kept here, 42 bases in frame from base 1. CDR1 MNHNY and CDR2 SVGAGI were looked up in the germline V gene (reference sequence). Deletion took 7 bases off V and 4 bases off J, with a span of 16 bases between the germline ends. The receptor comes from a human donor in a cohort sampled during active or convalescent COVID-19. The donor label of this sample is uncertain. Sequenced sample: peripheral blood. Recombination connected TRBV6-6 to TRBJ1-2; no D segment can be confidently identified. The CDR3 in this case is CASNSPGTVYGYTF. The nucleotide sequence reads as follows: TGTGCCAGCAACTCACCGGGAACGGTCTATGGCTACACCTTC.